This T cell receptor beta chain originates from a study of naive and memory T cell subsets. Trimming removed 7 bases from V and 0 bases from J, with 12 bases in between. The germline CDR1 and CDR2 sequences are SGHTA and FQGNSA. CDR3 length: 14 amino acids. Four subsets defined by CD45RA and CD27 were sorted after CD3, CD4, CD8 and live/dead staining. The beta constant-region primer was an equimolar mix of two oligonucleotides covering TRBC1 and TRBC2. TCRdb used MiXCR to reprocess the UMI-ligation and nested PCR reads, holding one entry per CDR3 protein. The sample carries 29,000 or so distinct CDR3 sequences, roughly a tenth recorded once.

Specimen: effector memory CD4+ T cells from blood. Noted subset: effector memory, CD45RA- CD27-. The J gene is TRBJ1-1, the V gene TRBV7-2, with no clear D. The clonotype originates from a human donor in good health. This CDR3 reads CASNKDGVNTEAFF. The CDR3 DNA follows: TGTGCCAGCAACAAGGATGGGGTGAACACTGAAGCTTTCTTT.